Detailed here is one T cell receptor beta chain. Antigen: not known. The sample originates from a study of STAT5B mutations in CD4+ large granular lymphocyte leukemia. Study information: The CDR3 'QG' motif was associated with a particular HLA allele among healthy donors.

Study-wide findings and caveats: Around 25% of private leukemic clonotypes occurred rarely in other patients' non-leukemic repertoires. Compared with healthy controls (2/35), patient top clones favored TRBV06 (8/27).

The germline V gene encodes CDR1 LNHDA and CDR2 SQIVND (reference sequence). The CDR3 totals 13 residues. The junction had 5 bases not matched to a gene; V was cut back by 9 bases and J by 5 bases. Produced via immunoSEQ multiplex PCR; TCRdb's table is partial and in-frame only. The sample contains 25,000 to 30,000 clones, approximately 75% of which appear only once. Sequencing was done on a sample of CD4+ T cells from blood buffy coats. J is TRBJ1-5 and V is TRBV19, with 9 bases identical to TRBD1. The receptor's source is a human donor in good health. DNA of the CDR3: TGTGCCAGCGAACAGGGGGCGGATCAGCCCCAGCATTTT. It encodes CASEQGADQPQHF.